This is a list of T cell receptor beta chains from one sample in a study of control samples from healthy donors and cancer patients. Using immunoSEQ multiplex PCR, the repertoire was profiled, and TCRdb retains in-frame clones only, with some absent. The repertoire holds roughly 88,000 clones, with 80% to 95% as singletons. The sample taken for sequencing was blood. These TCRs come from a woman aged 30 to 39 in good health. The CDR3 runs from the conserved cysteine through the conserved F or W. Fields, in order: V gene, clone size, D gene, J gene, CDR3 DNA, CDR3 protein. The D gene is left open where the match is weak. Clone size is stated in some rows and not others, as once, few, many or a class when expanded.

TRBV9	-	-	TRBJ2-1	TGTGCCAGCAGCGTAGGAGGAGGCGACTCCTACAATGAGCAGTTCTTC	CASSVGGGDSYNEQFF
TRBV7-9	-	TRBD1	TRBJ1-2	TGTGCCAGCGTTTGGGGACAGGCGAATAATGGCTACACCTTC	CASVWGQANNGYTF
TRBV10-2	-	TRBD2	TRBJ2-3	TGCGCCAGCAGTGCTCTAGCGGGGGGGGGAAGCACAGATACGCAGTATTTT	CASSALAGGGSTDTQYF
TRBV6-5	-	-	TRBJ1-1	TGTGCCAGCAGTTACTTGCGGGCAGGTGGGAACACTGAAGCTTTCTTT	CASSYLRAGGNTEAFF
TRBV5-6	-	TRBD1	TRBJ1-1	TGTGCCAGCAGCTGGGACAGGACTATGAACACTGAAGCTTTCTTT	CASSWDRTMNTEAFF
TRBV12-3/TRBV12-4	-	-	TRBJ2-5	TGTGCCAGCGGTGGGGCGTGGGAGACCCAGTACTTC	CASGGAWETQYF
TRBV19	once	TRBD1	TRBJ1-5	TGTGCCAGTAGTACCTGGACAGGCCTTAGCAATCAGCCCCAGCATTTT	CASSTWTGLSNQPQHF
TRBV6-2/TRBV6-3	-	-	TRBJ2-5	TGTGCCAGCAGCCCCCTCGGGGCATACCAAGAGACCCAGTACTTC	CASSPLGAYQETQYF
TRBV27	-	-	TRBJ2-1	TGTGCCAGCAGTTTATCGGCGGGGGCACCGAGCTCCTACAATGAGCAGTTCTTC	CASSLSAGAPSSYNEQFF
TRBV4-1	-	-	TRBJ1-6	TGCGCCAGCAGGTTGATGTCAGATAATTCACCCCTCCACTTT	CASRLMSDNSPLHF
TRBV7-2	-	-	TRBJ1-6	TGTGCCAGCAGCTTAGGATACGGTAATAATTCACCCCTCCACTTT	CASSLGYGNNSPLHF
TRBV11-2	-	-	TRBJ2-3	TGTGCCAGCAGCTTAACGGCGGGGGCCACAGATACGCAGTATTTT	CASSLTAGATDTQYF